This T cell receptor gamma chain came from a study of gamma-delta T cells after stem cell transplantation. TCRdb reanalyzed the RT-PCR reads using CATT. This repertoire shows 400 to 450 gamma-chain clones, around 62% found once; its top ten account for about 34%. Germline lookup yields CDR1 GITISATS and CDR2 ISYDGTV (reference sequence). The CDR3 loop spans 16 amino acids. After removal of 2 bases from V and 7 bases from J, the junction contained 5 bases not matched to a gene. This clone was counted only a few times. The sequence came from a human donor. It is not recorded whose cells these are; they may come from a transplant donor. The chain carries TRGV9 and TRGJP. Material: gamma-delta T cells. The DNA for the CDR3 is TGTGCCTTGTGGGAGGCTGAGGAGTTGGGCAAAAAAATCAAGGTATTT. Amino acid sequence: CALWEAEELGKKIKVF.